The 13 T cell receptor beta chains below come from one sample, sequenced in a study of read filtering for tumor transcriptome and immune sequencing. Molecular barcoded adaptors covering alpha/delta and beta/gamma chains were used on roughly 400 ng RNA. TCRdb reanalysed the reads using MiXCR and keeps one entry per CDR3 protein. Altogether over 20,000 distinct CDR3 sequences are present, about an eighth being singletons, with the ten largest covering around 66%. Sequencing was carried out using a population of CD138-negative cells sorted from bone marrow. Every receptor here comes from a donor at least 40 years old with multiple myeloma.

The chain couples TRBV10-3 to TRBJ2-3, with 9 bases identical to TRBD2. In germline, CDR1 is ENHRY, CDR2 SYGVKD. V was clipped by 0 bases and J by 3 bases; unmatched bases: 10. The CDR3 has 18 residues. The CDR3: CAISESGSGSMTTDTQYF. CDR3 bases: TGTGCCATCAGTGAGTCGGGTAGCGGGAGTATGACAACAGATACGCAGTATTTT.

The genes are TRBV11-2 and TRBJ2-6; no definite D call. The CDR3 spans 15 residues. Between the trimmed V and J ends, which lost 2 bases and 4 bases, there was a span of 9 bases. CDR1 is SGHAT and CDR2 is FQNNGV in the germline V gene. The CDR3 sequence is CASSLQSSGANVLTF. CDR3 coding DNA: TGTGCCAGCAGCTTACAGAGTTCCGGGGCCAACGTCCTGACTTTC.

Turning to this clonotype: A much larger clone lies one base from this, so it may be a read error. This chain connects TRBV29-1 to TRBJ2-5; 7 bases are shared with TRBD1. This CDR3 is 15 amino acids long. V lost 6 bases to trimming and J lost 2 bases; unmatched junction nucleotides: 12. Germline assignment: CDR1 SQVTM and CDR2 ANQGSEA. For the CDR3, the DNA is TGCAGCGTCGCTACCGGGACAGTCGAGCAAGAGACCCAGTACTTC. Its translation is CSVATGTVEQETQYF.

This chain joins TRBV5-1 and TRBJ2-6; TRBD1 matches at 12 bases. The CDR3 loop spans 16 amino acids. V dropped 7 bases and J dropped 2; count of bases not matched to a gene: 4. Germline V gene lookup returns CDR1 SGHRS and CDR2 YFSETQ. The DNA for the CDR3 is TGCGCCAGCTGGGGACAGGGGGCCGCTGGGGCCAACGTCCTGACTTTC. Amino acid sequence: CASWGQGAAGANVLTF.

This clonotype was seen a handful of times. As DNA, the CDR3 is TGTGCCAGCAGCCCGCTAGACGCGAACACCGGGGAGCTGTTTTTT. It is translated as CASSPLDANTGELFF. This chain connects TRBV7-3 to TRBJ2-2; D not resolved. The V end was cut by 5 bases, the J end by 0 bases, with 10 bases between. Germline CDR1 is SGHTA and CDR2 is FQGTGA. The CDR3 sequence is 15 residues long.

This clonotype was counted many times. This sequence joins TRBV2 and TRBJ2-3, with 9 bases aligning to TRBD2. The CDR3 is 17 residues long. CDR1 SNHLY and CDR2 FYNNEI come from the germline V gene. Trimming took 3 bases from V and 2 from J; bases not matched to a gene: 9. The chain's CDR3 is CASSDILAGYDTDTQYF. Written as DNA, the CDR3 is TGTGCCAGCAGTGACATTCTAGCGGGATATGACACAGATACGCAGTATTTT. The whole variable domain, remainder taken from reference TRBV2 and TRBJ2-3, is EPEVTQTPSHQVTQMGQEVILRCVPISNHLYFYWYRQILGQKVEFLVSFYNNEISEKSEIFDDQFSVERPDGSNFTLKIRSTKLEDSAMYFCASSDILAGYDTDTQYFGPGTRLTVL.

The V and J genes are TRBV4-2 and TRBJ2-7; D may be TRBD1 (5 bases). V was pared by 0 bases and J by 3 bases, with 6 bases between. The germline V gene encodes CDR1 LGHNA and CDR2 YNFKEQ. The CDR3 has 13 residues. CDR3 in amino acids: CASSQDDSYEQYF. CDR3 coding DNA: TGTGCCAGCAGCCAAGACGACAGCTACGAGCAGTACTTC.

As regards this clonotype: This could be a read error, since a much larger clone is one nucleotide away. Since the CDR3 does not end with the conserved phenylalanine or tryptophan, this likely comes from a read error. Here the CDR3 reads CASSTGYEQYL. CDR3 bases: TGTGCCAGCAGCACAGGTTACGAGCAGTACCTC. The chain carries TRBV2 and TRBJ2-7; D might be TRBD1 (5 bases). Germline loops: CDR1 SNHLY, CDR2 FYNNEI. The CDR3 consists of 11 residues. V lost 6 bases to trimming and J lost 4 bases, with 7 bases between them.

This clonotype was seen many times. This chain connects TRBV20-1 to TRBJ2-7; TRBD2 aligns across 7 bases. This CDR3 region has 14 residues. In germline, CDR1 is DFQATT, CDR2 SNEGSKA (reference sequence). Trimming removed 5 bases from V and 3 bases from J; junction bases left unmatched: 10. As DNA, the CDR3 is TGCAGTGCTTCCACCGGGGGGAGCCTCTACGAGCAGTACTTC. Its translation is CSASTGGSLYEQYF.

This clonotype appeared many times. This rearrangement joins TRBV7-9 to TRBJ2-5; 10 bases are shared with TRBD1. Trimming at V came to 6 bases and at J to 1 base, leaving 8 bases not matched to a gene. The CDR3 runs to 16 residues. The germline gives CDR1 SEHNR, CDR2 FQNEAQ (reference sequence). The CDR3 here is CASSPRTGGIQETQYF. The CDR3 region has the DNA TGTGCCAGCAGTCCTCGGACAGGGGGGATCCAAGAGACCCAGTACTTC.

The gene calls are TRBV19 and TRBJ1-4; D gene uncertain. Germline lookup yields CDR1 LNHDA and CDR2 SQIVND (reference sequence). This CDR3 is built from 12 residues. V lost 3 bases and J lost 10, with 9 bases in between. CDR3 amino acids: CASSISAVKLFF. As DNA, the CDR3 is TGTGCCAGTAGTATCTCGGCGGTAAAACTGTTTTTT.

This clonotype was picked up many times. J is TRBJ2-3 and V is TRBV4-1, with D possibly being TRBD2 (6 bases). Germline-derived CDR1 and CDR2 are MGHRA and YSYEKL. With 0 bases removed from V and 1 base from J, the gap between germline ends came to 11 bases. The CDR3 runs 16 residues. CDR3 DNA sequence: TGCGCCAGCAGCCAAGATACGTCGGGAGGCACAGATACGCAGTATTTT. Amino acid sequence: CASSQDTSGGTDTQYF.

A few counts support this clonotype. Since a much larger clone is just one base distant, this may be a read error. The rearrangement joins TRBV27 to TRBJ1-5; TRBD1 agrees at 7 bases. This CDR3 region has 16 residues. The V gene's germline CDR1 is MNHEY and CDR2 SMNVEV (reference sequence). The CDR3 coding sequence is TGTGCCAGCGGTACCCTCGGGACAGATAGCAATCAGCCCCGGCATTTT. Encoded protein: CASGTLGTDSNQPRHF.